This entry is about one TCR beta chain. Its antigen is currently unknown. This specimen belongs to a study of identifying expanded T cells in peripheral blood. The repertoire was sequenced with immunoSEQ multiplex PCR; TCRdb's copy has only in-frame clones and lacks some. The sample lists 80,000 to 90,000 clones, approximately 90% seen once, with approximately 3% in the top ten. Collection occurred without any documented infections or immune events in donors. Overall study findings and caveats: Variance in clone template counts between approximately 2-week samples significantly increased with total template count across all healthy donors. Differentially abundant clones: approximately 1.3 between replicates, about 17 at around 14 days, more than 18 at four.

Sequencing was performed on blood. This sequence originates from a person aged 18 to 75 in good health.

The DNA of the CDR3 is TGTGCCAGCAGCGCTCATTCCGAGAACGAGCAGTACTTC. This gives the protein CASSAHSENEQYF. The rearrangement uses TRBV9 and TRBJ2-7; no clear D gene. The length of the CDR3 is 13 residues. Germline V CDR1 and CDR2: SGDLS, YYNGEE. V was shortened by 3 bases and J by 5 bases, with 12 bases between the two germline ends.